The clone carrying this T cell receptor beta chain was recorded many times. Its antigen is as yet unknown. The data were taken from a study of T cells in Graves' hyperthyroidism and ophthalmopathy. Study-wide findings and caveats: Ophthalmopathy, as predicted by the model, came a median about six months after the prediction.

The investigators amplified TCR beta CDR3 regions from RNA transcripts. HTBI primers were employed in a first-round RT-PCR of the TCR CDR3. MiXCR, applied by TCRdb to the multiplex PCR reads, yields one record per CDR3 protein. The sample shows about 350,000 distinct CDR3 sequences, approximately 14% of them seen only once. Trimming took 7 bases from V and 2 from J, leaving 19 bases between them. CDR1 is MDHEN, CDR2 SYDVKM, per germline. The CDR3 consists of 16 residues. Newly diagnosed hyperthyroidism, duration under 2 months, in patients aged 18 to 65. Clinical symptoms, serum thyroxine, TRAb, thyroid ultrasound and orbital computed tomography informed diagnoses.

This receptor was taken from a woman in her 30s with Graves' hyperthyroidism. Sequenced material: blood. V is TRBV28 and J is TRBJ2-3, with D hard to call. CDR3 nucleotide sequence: TGTGCCAGCACCGATCACTTCCTTCTCTCCACAGATACGCAGTATTTT. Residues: CASTDHFLLSTDTQYF.